These 31 T cell receptor beta chains originate from one sample sequenced in a study of T-cell memory formation after mild COVID-19. MiXCR was run by TCRdb on the 5' RACE reads, yielding one entry per CDR3 protein. The sample gives just under 350,000 distinct CDR3 sequences, 10% to 15% of which show up once; 20% to 25% is in the top ten. The material sequenced was PBMCs or a T cell subset sorted from them (not recorded which). Receptors were obtained from a man in his late teens or twenties who had mild COVID-19 (a few samples of this study predate the infection). Cell type and time point are not known.

This clonotype was detected only a few times. The chain couples TRBV7-6 to TRBJ2-3; 14 bases are a match to TRBD2. From germline, CDR1 is SGHVS and CDR2 FNYEAQ. The CDR3 sequence is 15 residues long. After removal of 6 bases from V and 8 bases from J, the junction contained 7 bases not matched to a gene. CDR3 amino acids: CASRLTSGGDGTQYF. For the CDR3, the DNA is TGTGCCAGCAGATTGACTAGCGGGGGGGATGGTACGCAGTATTTT.

This clonotype has more than one count but fewer than ten. The chain recombines TRBV28 with TRBJ2-7; D perhaps matches TRBD1 (5 bases). The CDR3 runs to 10 residues. Per the germline V gene, CDR1 is MDHEN and CDR2 is SYDVKM. Trimming removed 11 bases at V and 2 bases at J, with 7 bases between. The CDR3 bases are TGTGCCTCAGGGCCCTACGAGCAGTACGTC. This translates into CASGPYEQYV.

A word on this clonotype: A much larger clone sits a single nucleotide away, making a read error possible. The V call is TRBV7-2, the J call TRBJ2-1, with TRBD2 matching over 10 bases. Germline-derived CDR1 and CDR2 are SGHTA and FQGNSA. CDR3 length: 15 residues. The CDR3 protein is CSSSSSGGGYNEQFF. The CDR3 DNA reads TGTTCCAGCAGCTCAAGCGGGGGGGGATACAATGAGCAGTTCTTC.

This clonotype was detected only a few times. The rearrangement links TRBV9 to TRBJ2-1; 7 bases are shared with TRBD1. This CDR3 is built from 14 residues. CDR1 is SGDLS and CDR2 is YYNGEE in the germline V gene. The trim removed 6 bases at V and 6 bases at J, leaving 9 bases unmatched. CDR3 sequence (DNA): TGTGCCAGCACGACAGGGATCGTGGGCAATGAGCAGTTCTTC. Translating gives CASTTGIVGNEQFF.

This sequence joins TRBV7-2 and TRBJ2-5; possible D gene TRBD1, 5 bases. CDR3 length: 15 amino acids. In germline, CDR1 is SGHTA, CDR2 FQGNSA. V was pared by 5 bases and J by 2 bases, with 15 bases between. CDR3 DNA sequence: TGTGCCAGCAGCCGAGAGGCAGGGTTTCAAGAGACCCAGTACTTC. It translates to CASSREAGFQETQYF.

Concerning this clonotype itself: A much larger clone differs from this one at a single base, so this may be a read error. The CDR3 protein is CASSFDRGQQPQNF. DNA of the CDR3: TGTGCCAGCAGCTTCGACAGGGGACAACAGCCCCAGAATTTT. The J gene is TRBJ1-5, the V gene TRBV7-2; TRBD1 matches 8 bases. Germline V gene sequence: CDR1 SGHTA, CDR2 FQGNSA. The CDR3 spans 14 residues.

The chain carries TRBV6-5 and TRBJ2-2, with D perhaps TRBD1 or TRBD2 (6 bases each). Germline values: CDR1 MNHEY, CDR2 SVGAGI. V was shortened by 5 bases and J by 2 bases, with 12 bases between the two germline ends. The CDR3 length is 15 residues. This chain's CDR3 is CASSTRGVNTGELFF. In nucleotides, the CDR3 is TGTGCCAGCAGTACTAGGGGGGTTAACACCGGGGAGCTGTTTTTT.

This chain connects TRBV4-3 to TRBJ2-1; TRBD2 matches 9 bases. CDR1 is LGHNA and CDR2 is YSLEER in the germline V gene. The CDR3 length is 17 residues. V shed 0 bases and J 9 bases; nucleotides not matched to a gene: 12. CDR3 DNA sequence: TGCGCCAGCAGCCAAGATCCCCTAGCGGGGTACGACAGTGAGCAGTTCTTC. Its protein product is CASSQDPLAGYDSEQFF.

This clonotype occurred a few times. The CDR3 DNA reads TGCGCCAGCAGCCAAGACCCGCGGCTAGCGGGGGCAGATACGCAGTATTTT. This gives the protein CASSQDPRLAGADTQYF. The genes are TRBV4-3 and TRBJ2-3, with 10 bases identical to TRBD2. The CDR3 sequence is 17 residues long. Looked up from germline, CDR1 is LGHNA and CDR2 is YSLEER. V lost 0 bases to trimming and J lost 4 bases; unmatched junction nucleotides: 7.

V usage is TRBV11-3 and J usage is TRBJ1-1; the D is unclear. Trimming shortened V by 0 bases and J by 0 bases, and 11 bases separated the two germline ends. Looked up from germline, CDR1 is SGHNT and CDR2 is YENEEA. This CDR3 region has 16 residues. CDR3 residues: CASSLEWAVLNTEAFF. The CDR3 DNA is TGTGCCAGCAGCTTAGAATGGGCAGTCCTGAACACTGAAGCTTTCTTT.

This clonotype was detected ten times or more. V is TRBV7-2 and J is TRBJ2-2; the match to TRBD2 covers 14 bases. Per the germline V gene, CDR1 is SGHTA and CDR2 is FQGNSA. The trim removed 1 base at V and 9 bases at J, leaving 4 bases unmatched. The CDR3 consists of 16 residues. The DNA for the CDR3 is TGTGCCAGCAGCTTAGATGGGACTAGCGGGGGAAGGGAGCTGTTTTTT. Its translation is CASSLDGTSGGRELFF.

There are a few counts of this clonotype. The chain has TRBV5-1 and TRBJ1-2; D unresolved. The CDR3 sequence is 14 residues long. Germline-derived CDR1 and CDR2 are SGHRS and YFSETQ. V was pared by 0 bases and J by 3 bases, with 9 bases between. CDR3 sequence reads: CASSLGWDDYGYTF. The CDR3 DNA follows: TGCGCCAGCAGCTTGGGATGGGATGACTATGGCTACACCTTC.

In its sample, this clonotype was seen a few times. It is unclear where the CDR3 begins or ends on the DNA, so no DNA is shown, and the CDR3 is as TCRdb lists it. The V and J genes are TRBV21-1 and TRBJ1-5; the D call TRBD1 from the table was never checked on the DNA. TRBV21-1 is annotated as a pseudogene. Both ends counted, the CDR3 spans 17 residues. The CDR3 region is CASRGVAPGTGSPPQHF.

V usage is TRBV3-1 and J usage is TRBJ1-2; no firm D call. The germline V gene encodes CDR1 LGHDT and CDR2 YNNKEL (reference sequence). The V end was cut by 0 bases, the J end by 4 bases, with 12 bases between. CDR3 length: 15 amino acids. CDR3 amino acids: CASSQDTAGPYGYTF. CDR3 sequence (DNA): TGTGCCAGCAGCCAAGATACAGCCGGACCCTATGGCTACACCTTC.

V gene TRBV7-8 combines with J gene TRBJ2-1; D is perhaps TRBD2 (5 bases). The CDR3 contains 15 residues. The germline gives CDR1 SGHVS, CDR2 FQNEAQ. The V end was cut by 1 base, the J end by 10 bases, with 17 bases between. The CDR3 region is CASSLEYDDGGEQFF. The CDR3, as DNA: TGTGCCAGCAGCTTAGAATACGATGACGGCGGGGAGCAGTTCTTC. Based on the CDR3 plus reference TRBV7-8 and TRBJ2-1, the full variable domain is GAGVSQSPRYKVAKRGQDVALRCDPISGHVSLFWYQQALGQGPEFLTYFQNEAQLDKSGLPSDRFFAERPEGSVSTLKIQRTQQEDSAVYLCASSLEYDDGGEQFFGPGTRLTVL.

This clonotype was counted only a few times. The chain recombines TRBV7-9 with TRBJ2-7; D is ambiguous. The CDR3 runs to 13 residues. Trimming took off 3 bases at V and 1 base at J, with 7 bases between the two ends. The germline CDR1 and CDR2 sequences are SEHNR and FQNEAQ (reference sequence). CDR3 DNA: TGTGCCAGCAGCTTGGACCTTTCCTACGAGCAGTACTTC. Translating gives CASSLDLSYEQYF. The full variable domain, in which reference TRBV7-9 and TRBJ2-7 provide the parts outside the CDR3, is DTGVSQNPRHKITKRGQNVTFRCDPISEHNRLYWYRQTLGQGPEFLTYFQNEAQLEKSRLLSDRFSAERPKGSFSTLEIQRTEQGDSAMYLCASSLDLSYEQYFGPGTRLTVT.

The table lists this clonotype with a few counts. The chain couples TRBV6-2 or TRBV6-3 to TRBJ2-7; TRBD2 might be the D (5 bases). The CDR3 runs to 14 residues. The germline V and J ends were trimmed by 5 bases and 1 base, with 12 bases remaining between them. The germline V gene encodes CDR1 MNHEY and CDR2 SVGEGT. The CDR3 DNA reads as TGTGCCAGCAGTGTCGGACCGGGATCCTACGAGCAGTACTTC. Translation: CASSVGPGSYEQYF.

This clonotype turned up a few times. The chain recombines TRBV2 with TRBJ2-2, with D possibly called TRBD1 or TRBD2 (5 bases each). The CDR3 has 17 amino acids. Trimming took off 7 bases at V and 1 base at J, with 19 bases between the two ends. Per the germline V gene, CDR1 is SNHLY and CDR2 is FYNNEI. CDR3: CASKSLGVTKNTGELFF. DNA of the CDR3: TGTGCCAGCAAAAGTTTGGGGGTCACAAAGAACACCGGGGAGCTGTTTTTT. The full variable domain, with the rest looked up from reference TRBV2 and TRBJ2-2, is EPEVTQTPSHQVTQMGQEVILRCVPISNHLYFYWYRQILGQKVEFLVSFYNNEISEKSEIFDDQFSVERPDGSNFTLKIRSTKLEDSAMYFCASKSLGVTKNTGELFFGEGSRLTVL.

This clonotype was detected many times. The chain uses TRBV7-2 and TRBJ2-5; no firm D call. V shed 4 bases and J shed 3 bases, with 9 bases lying between them. The CDR3 covers 13 residues. The germline gives CDR1 SGHTA, CDR2 FQGNSA. CDR3 DNA: TGTGCCAGCAGCTCATCTAAGAAAGAGACCCAGTACTTC. It encodes CASSSSKKETQYF.

This clonotype showed up just a few times. The V call is TRBV29-1, the J call TRBJ2-7, with 9 nucleotides matching TRBD1. The germline V gene has CDR1 SQVTM and CDR2 ANQGSEA. There are 15 residues in the CDR3. The V gene end was trimmed by 3 bases and the J gene end by 7 bases; junction bases not matched to a gene: 13. CDR3 amino acids: CSVDTEGTGSEEQYF. As DNA, the CDR3 is TGCAGCGTTGACACAGAGGGGACAGGGTCGGAAGAGCAGTACTTC.

The V and J genes are TRBV28 and TRBJ2-5; D is unresolved. CDR1 and CDR2 from the germline V gene are MDHEN and SYDVKM. V was shortened by 8 bases and J by 2 bases, with 9 bases between the two germline ends. CDR3 length equals 12 residues. CDR3 sequence: CASLGKQETQYF. The CDR3 nucleotides are TGTGCCAGCCTGGGGAAGCAAGAGACCCAGTACTTC.

This clonotype was picked up many times. The V and J genes are TRBV12-3 or TRBV12-4 and TRBJ2-7; possible D gene TRBD2, 6 bases. The germline V and J ends were trimmed by 1 base and 4 bases, with 14 bases remaining between them. This CDR3 is 15 amino acids long. The CDR3 region is CASSLEAGGGYEQYV. The DNA for the CDR3 is TGTGCCAGCAGTTTAGAGGCCGGGGGTGGGTACGAGCAGTACGTC.

In its sample, this clonotype was seen a few times. The gene calls are TRBV4-3 and TRBJ2-7; tentative D call: TRBD1 (6 bases). This CDR3 region has 18 residues. The V end lost 0 bases, the J end lost 0 bases, and 18 bases lay between the germline ends. The germline CDR1 and CDR2 sequences are LGHNA and YSLEER. The CDR3 sequence is CASSQDYGTNTASYEQYF. The CDR3 coding sequence is TGCGCCAGCAGCCAAGATTATGGGACAAACACAGCCTCCTACGAGCAGTACTTC.

This clonotype was observed a few times. The chain links TRBV5-4 to TRBJ2-3, with TRBD2 identical over 11 bases. The CDR3 is made up of 12 amino acids. The V gene end was trimmed by 4 bases and the J gene end by 14 bases; junction bases not matched to a gene: 6. The germline V gene encodes CDR1 SGHNT and CDR2 YYREEE (reference sequence). Here the CDR3 DNA reads TGTGCCAGCAGCCCGGCGGGGACTAGCGGGTATTTT. Protein: CASSPAGTSGYF.

The chain employs TRBV6-2 or TRBV6-3 and TRBJ2-1; 10 nucleotides align to TRBD2. Germline CDR1 reads MNHEY; CDR2 reads SVGEGT. The V segment lost 5 bases and the J segment 5 bases; nucleotides outside the gene matches: 6. This CDR3 is 15 amino acids long. The CDR3 protein is CASSMGLAYNNEQFF. As DNA, the CDR3 is TGTGCCAGCAGTATGGGACTAGCGTATAACAATGAGCAGTTCTTC.

In its sample, this clonotype was seen a few times. J is TRBJ2-7 and V is TRBV3-1; D gene unclear. V lost 1 base and J 2 bases, leaving 6 bases between the germline ends. Germline V CDR1 and CDR2: LGHDT, YNNKEL (reference sequence). CDR3 length: 13 amino acids. The CDR3 is CASSQGQTYEQYF. The CDR3 DNA follows: TGTGCCAGCAGCCAAGGACAAACCTACGAGCAGTACTTC.

Many counts were recorded for this clonotype. The chain employs TRBV5-1 and TRBJ2-2; D is unclear. The CDR3 totals 13 residues. Germline-derived CDR1 and CDR2 are SGHRS and YFSETQ. Trimming pared 0 bases from V and 3 bases from J, leaving 3 bases between. The CDR3, as DNA: TGCGCCAGCAGCTTGGAGGACACCGGGGAGCTGTTTTTT. This gives the protein CASSLEDTGELFF.

There are a few counts of this clonotype. Because the CDR3 is missing its conserved closing phenylalanine or tryptophan, this is likely a read error. The limits of the CDR3 on the DNA are not certain, so only TCRdb's listed CDR3 is given. V and J are TRBV18 and TRBJ1-1. 8 amino acids form the CDR3, both terminal residues included. Germline lookup yields CDR1 KGHSH and CDR2 LQKENI. This CDR3 is CPSSPRGC.

This clonotype was counted a few times. The chain recombines TRBV6-2 or TRBV6-3 with TRBJ2-1; D possibly corresponds to TRBD1 (5 bases). Trimming cost V 0 bases and J 1 base, with 13 bases left between them. The V gene's germline CDR1 is MNHEY and CDR2 SVGEGT. The CDR3 length is 17 residues. CDR3 region: CASSYSIGAASYNEQFF. The CDR3 coding sequence is TGTGCCAGCAGTTACTCGATTGGGGCAGCATCCTACAATGAGCAGTTCTTC.

The chain is built from TRBV7-9 and TRBJ2-7; possible D gene TRBD1, 6 bases. The CDR3 loop spans 15 amino acids. Germline values: CDR1 SEHNR, CDR2 FQNEAQ (reference sequence). V was trimmed by 1 base and J by 5 bases, leaving 15 bases between them. The CDR3 DNA reads TGTGCCAGCAGCTTAGGGGACACCCAACGGGACGAGCAGTACTTC. Translating it yields CASSLGDTQRDEQYF.

This clonotype has only a few counts. The V call is TRBV7-2, the J call TRBJ1-1, with D hard to call. Between the trimmed V and J ends, which lost 5 bases and 1 base, there was a span of 14 bases. The CDR3 is 15 amino acids. The germline gives CDR1 SGHTA, CDR2 FQGNSA. The CDR3 reads CASSPSRQSNTEAFF. Here the CDR3 DNA reads TGTGCCAGCAGCCCATCCAGGCAGTCGAACACTGAAGCTTTCTTT.